This T cell receptor (beta chain) was found in a study of CD8 T cells in ankylosing spondylitis. V dropped 4 bases and J dropped 1 base, with 9 bases sitting between them. The CDR3 has 13 residues. CDR1 is DFQATT and CDR2 is SNEGSKA in the germline V gene (reference sequence). Making the TCR beta libraries involved quantitative 5'-RACE with molecular barcodes. Each CDR3 protein is one row after TCRdb ran MiXCR on the 5' RACE reads. The table lists 250,000 to 300,000 distinct CDR3 sequences, around 20% of them singletons. The V and J genes are TRBV20-1 and TRBJ2-3; D remains unclear. The source is a male donor with ankylosing spondylitis or in good health (not recorded which). Sequencing was carried out using blood, either unsorted or a sorted T cell fraction (not recorded which). CDR3 sequence: CSATRSGTDTQYF. The CDR3 DNA follows: TGCAGTGCTACGAGGTCTGGCACAGATACGCAGTATTTT.